This TCR beta chain derives from a study of OX40 agonist ivuxolimab in advanced cancers. The wider study: Ivuxolimab is an agonistic anti-OX40 (CD134) antibody, and patients were treated with it. Those treated in dose escalation had hepatocellular carcinoma, melanoma, renal cell cancer or head and neck cancer. Study conclusions and caveats: Within 6 weeks, CD4+ and CD8+ blood T cells expanded clonally at 0.1 to 3.0 mg/kg. Expansion of clones was among the lowest in partial responders at 0.1-3.0 mg/kg.

The assay was immunoSEQ multiplex PCR, and TCRdb's table has in-frame clones only and misses some. The profile shows roughly 44,000 clones, 80% of them singletons. There are 15 residues in the CDR3. The germline CDR1 and CDR2 sequences are MNHEY and SVGAGI. The trim removed 6 bases at V and 6 bases at J, leaving 10 bases unmatched. Of note for this clone: The antigen remains undetermined.

The chain carries TRBV6-5 and TRBJ1-5; 8 bases align to TRBD1. The receptor was isolated from an adult with an advanced solid tumor such as melanoma, head and neck, liver or kidney cancer. Source: CD4+ or CD8+ T cells sorted from blood, taken in a trial of the OX40 agonist ivuxolimab. The chain's CDR3 is CASSLTGEAGQPQHF. The CDR3 coding sequence is TGTGCCAGCAGCTTGACAGGGGAAGCCGGTCAGCCCCAGCATTTT.